The 29 T cell receptor beta chains in this list originate from one sample, sequenced in a study of blood T cell repertoires in COVID-19. Libraries were prepared by immunoSEQ multiplex PCR; TCRdb keeps only in-frame clonotypes and omits some of them. The sample yields some 270,000 clones, 80% to 85% seen once. The sample taken for sequencing was peripheral blood. The source is a woman between 40 and 50 years old who had recovered from COVID-19.

The gene calls are TRBV7-2 and TRBJ2-3; 7 bases are shared with TRBD2. V lost 0 bases, J lost 1 base, and 7 bases stayed unmatched. This CDR3 is built from 17 residues. CDR1 is SGHTA and CDR2 is FQGNSA in the germline V gene. The CDR3 loop reads CASSLARGRGGTDTQYF. The DNA for the CDR3 is TGTGCCAGCAGCTTAGCGCGGGGCCGGGGGGGCACAGATACGCAGTATTTT.

V usage is TRBV3-1 (or the pseudogene TRBV3-2) and J usage is TRBJ2-7; D possibly corresponds to TRBD1 (5 bases). In germline, CDR1 is LGHDT, CDR2 YNNKEL (reference sequence). CDR3 length: 16 amino acids. V was trimmed by 4 bases and J by 3 bases, leaving 19 bases between them. Here the CDR3 reads CASSPNRNNRGYEQYF. CDR3 DNA sequence: TGTGCCAGCAGCCCAAACAGGAACAACCGCGGCTACGAGCAGTACTTC.

The gene calls are TRBV27 and TRBJ2-3; 9 positions agree with TRBD2. Germline values: CDR1 MNHEY, CDR2 SMNVEV (reference sequence). This CDR3 region has 19 residues. J lost 0 bases, V lost 6 bases, and 16 bases had no gene match. CDR3: CASRTSVAGDKTSTDTQYF. The CDR3, as DNA: TGTGCCAGCAGGACCTCCGTAGCGGGGGACAAAACTAGCACAGATACGCAGTATTTT.

The J gene is TRBJ2-3, the V gene TRBV27; D possibly corresponds to TRBD2 (7 bases). Germline V CDR1 and CDR2: MNHEY, SMNVEV (reference sequence). The CDR3 is 19 amino acids. V was trimmed by 6 bases and J by 5 bases, leaving 30 bases between them. CDR3 DNA sequence: TGTGCCAGCAGCCGTACCCTCCTAAACCCCGGGGGGCCGGGAGATACGCAGTATTTT. Translating gives CASSRTLLNPGGPGDTQYF.

The J gene is TRBJ2-7, the V gene TRBV7-2; D might be TRBD1 (6 bases). The CDR3 is made up of 16 amino acids. Germline values: CDR1 SGHTA, CDR2 FQGNSA. The V and J ends lost 3 bases and 3 bases respectively, with 18 bases between them. CDR3 nucleotides: TGTGCCAGCAGCTTGCTGACAGGCACCAGGGGCTACGAGCAGTACTTC. Its translation is CASSLLTGTRGYEQYF.

The rearrangement joins TRBV4-1 to TRBJ2-1; 7 bases map to TRBD2. Per germline, CDR1 MGHRA and CDR2 YSYEKL. The CDR3 has 15 residues. Unmatched junction bases numbered 13, after V lost 10 bases and J lost 4 bases. The CDR3 region is CATAPSGARYNEQFF. Written as DNA, the CDR3 is TGCGCCACCGCCCCAAGCGGGGCCCGATACAATGAGCAGTTCTTC.

This sequence joins TRBV30 and TRBJ2-3; 7 nucleotides agree with TRBD2. The CDR3 has 14 residues. The V and J ends lost 5 bases and 0 bases, in that order; junction bases with no gene match: 5. Germline assignment: CDR1 GTSNPN and CDR2 SVGIG (reference sequence). CDR3 coding DNA: TGTGCCTGGGGGAGGGAAAGCAGCACAGATACGCAGTATTTT. Encoded protein: CAWGRESSTDTQYF.

The rearrangement joins TRBV3-1 (or the pseudogene TRBV3-2) to TRBJ2-7; 11 bases fit TRBD1. V lost 6 bases and J lost 5; bases outside the gene matches: 18. Germline V CDR1 and CDR2: LGHDT, YNNKEL (reference sequence). This CDR3 is 18 amino acids long. The CDR3 DNA is TGTGCCAGCAGTTACTTAGTGAGGGGGACAGGGGGGTCTGACGAGCAGTACTTC. Translation: CASSYLVRGTGGSDEQYF.

The chain couples TRBV3-1 (or the pseudogene TRBV3-2) to TRBJ2-7; the match to TRBD2 covers 7 bases. Trimming removed 4 bases from V and 5 bases from J; junction bases left unmatched: 8. The germline gives CDR1 LGHDT, CDR2 YNNKEL (reference sequence). This CDR3 spans 14 amino acids. DNA for the CDR3: TGTGCCAGCAGCCGGAGCGGGGCGCAGGACGAGCAGTACTTC. Its translation: CASSRSGAQDEQYF.

The gene calls are TRBV19 and TRBJ2-1; TRBD2 agrees at 10 bases. This CDR3 region has 16 residues. Unmatched junction bases numbered 6, after V lost 5 bases and J lost 2 bases. CDR1 is LNHDA, CDR2 SQIVND, per germline (reference sequence). In DNA, the CDR3 is TGTGCCAGTAGTCTCCAGCGGGGGGGTCCCTACAATGAGCAGTTCTTC. Translated: CASSLQRGGPYNEQFF.

The chain couples TRBV4-2 to TRBJ1-5; 9 positions agree with TRBD1. The J segment lost 5 bases and the V segment lost 4 bases, leaving 6 bases of the junction unmatched. Germline V CDR1 and CDR2: LGHNA, YNFKEQ. There are 15 residues in the CDR3. In DNA, the CDR3 is TGTGCCAGCAGCCCGCGGGACAGGGACCATCAGCCCCAGCATTTT. Its protein product is CASSPRDRDHQPQHF.

This clone was picked up a small number of times. This CDR3 reads CASSPGLDRGGGELFF. In DNA, the CDR3 is TGTGCCAGCAGCCCGGGTCTGGACAGGGGTGGCGGGGAGCTGTTTTTT. The gene calls are TRBV9 and TRBJ2-2; TRBD1 matches at 9 bases. The CDR3 runs to 16 residues. V lost 4 bases and J lost 7; bases outside the gene matches: 11. Germline lookup yields CDR1 SGDLS and CDR2 YYNGEE.

This clone was picked up one time. The chain is built from TRBV28 and TRBJ1-3, with TRBD1 as a possible D gene (6 bases). This CDR3 region has 18 residues. Trimming stripped 5 bases from V and 4 bases from J, with 24 bases between. CDR1 and CDR2 from the germline V gene are MDHEN and SYDVKM. The DNA for the CDR3 is TGTGCCAGCAGTCTGACCAGGGGTTGGTTACGATCAGGAAACACCATATATTTT. Amino acid sequence: CASSLTRGWLRSGNTIYF.

The chain links TRBV5-1 to TRBJ1-5; D unresolved. The CDR3 is 16 amino acids. V gave up 0 bases and J gave up 5 bases, with 15 bases separating them. Germline V gene data show CDR1 as SGHRS and CDR2 as YFSETQ. The CDR3 DNA reads TGCGCCAGCAGCTTGGGCCCTATGTATAGATATCAGCCCCAGCATTTT. Translating it yields CASSLGPMYRYQPQHF.

This clone has just a few counts. This chain joins TRBV5-4 and TRBJ1-2; TRBD1 is a possible D gene (6 bases). V was shortened by 2 bases and J by 4 bases, with 24 bases between the two germline ends. The CDR3 is 18 residues long. The germline gives CDR1 SGHNT, CDR2 YYREEE (reference sequence). CDR3 residues: CASSFVTLGGPGSYGYTF. The CDR3 coding sequence is TGTGCCAGCAGCTTTGTAACACTCGGGGGGCCCGGGAGCTATGGCTACACCTTC.

The chain couples TRBV2 to TRBJ2-3, with 11 positions matching TRBD2. There are 15 residues in the CDR3. In germline, CDR1 is SNHLY, CDR2 FYNNEI. V gave up 8 bases and J gave up 3 bases; unmatched junction bases: 7. The CDR3, as DNA: TGTGCCAGCCGACTCCTAGCGGGGGGAACAGATACGCAGTATTTT. Translated, it gives CASRLLAGGTDTQYF.

The rearrangement joins TRBV7-6 to TRBJ1-6; 7 nucleotides align to TRBD1. The junction had 12 bases not matched to a gene; V was cut back by 9 bases and J by 1 base. Per germline, CDR1 SGHVS and CDR2 FNYEAQ. This CDR3 has 17 residues. The CDR3 nucleotides read TGTGCCAGTTCCCGACAGGGCCCCTCTTCCTATAATTCACCCCTCCACTTT. Translated: CASSRQGPSSYNSPLHF.

This sequence joins TRBV2 and TRBJ2-1; perhaps TRBD2 as D (6 bases). This CDR3 comprises 14 residues. Per the germline V gene, CDR1 is SNHLY and CDR2 is FYNNEI. The ends were cut back, 8 bases at V and 4 bases at J, with 15 bases in the middle. The CDR3 coding sequence is TGTGCCAGCGGGGAGTGGGGGGAGTACAATGAGCAGTTCTTC. Protein sequence: CASGEWGEYNEQFF.

The CDR3 sequence: CASRLGPNSPLHF. CDR3 DNA: TGTGCCAGCAGGTTGGGGCCTAATTCACCCCTCCACTTT. This sequence joins TRBV6-5 and TRBJ1-6, with TRBD1 as a possible D gene (5 bases). The CDR3 is 13 residues long. CDR1 and CDR2 from the germline V gene are MNHEY and SVGAGI. Trimming shortened V by 6 bases and J by 6 bases, and 9 bases separated the two germline ends.

This chain connects TRBV6-5 to TRBJ1-1; D is ambiguous. The CDR3 contains 15 residues. V lost 7 bases and J 7 bases, leaving 22 bases between the germline ends. Per the germline V gene, CDR1 is MNHEY and CDR2 is SVGAGI. CDR3 protein: CASNVFRGVGLEAFF. The CDR3 region has the DNA TGTGCCAGCAACGTATTTCGGGGTGTTGGACTTGAAGCTTTCTTT.

V is TRBV7-9 and J is TRBJ1-2; D call uncertain. Trimming took 5 bases from V and 2 from J, leaving 12 bases between them. Germline V gene data show CDR1 as SEHNR and CDR2 as FQNEAQ (reference sequence). There are 14 residues in the CDR3. CDR3 residues: CASSVDLGNYGYTF. The CDR3 DNA is TGTGCCAGCAGCGTCGACCTGGGCAACTATGGCTACACCTTC.

This clone was seen once. The chain carries TRBV4-1 and TRBJ2-1, with 7 bases fitting TRBD2. Germline CDR1 MGHRA, CDR2 YSYEKL. V lost 1 base and J lost 6; bases outside the gene matches: 3. The CDR3 totals 14 residues. The CDR3 nucleotides are TGCGCCAGCAGCCAAGTGGGGGGGAGCAATGAGCAGTTCTTC. Its protein is CASSQVGGSNEQFF.

This clone was observed once. The CDR3 nucleotides read TGTGCCAGCAGGTCTATAGGCACAGATACGCAGTATTTT. This gives the protein CASRSIGTDTQYF. V is TRBV2 and J is TRBJ2-3; no firm D call. This CDR3 is 13 amino acids long. V was trimmed by 6 bases and J by 1 base, leaving 8 bases between them. Germline V gene sequence: CDR1 SNHLY, CDR2 FYNNEI.

The rearrangement joins TRBV6-2 or TRBV6-3 to TRBJ2-5, with 9 bases fitting TRBD2. CDR3 length: 16 residues. V shed 0 bases and J 11 bases; nucleotides not matched to a gene: 13. Germline V lookup: CDR1 MNHEY, CDR2 SVGEGT. This CDR3 is CASSYSGGGASLAQYF. Written as DNA, the CDR3 is TGTGCCAGCAGTTACTCCGGCGGGGGGGCCTCTTTAGCTCAGTACTTC.

The chain recombines TRBV2 with TRBJ2-5; D perhaps matches TRBD1 (7 bases). From germline, CDR1 is SNHLY and CDR2 FYNNEI. This CDR3 has 16 amino acids. Trimming stripped 6 bases from V and 4 bases from J, with 21 bases between. The CDR3 bases are TGTGCCAGCAGGGACGTTTCAGGGGGGACTGGAGAGACCCAGTACTTC. Translation gives CASRDVSGGTGETQYF.

The V and J genes are TRBV19 and TRBJ1-4; no reliable D call. The V end was cut by 3 bases, the J end by 3 bases, with 8 bases between. CDR3 length: 14 residues. The V gene's germline CDR1 is LNHDA and CDR2 SQIVND (reference sequence). The CDR3 loop reads CASSIWAANEKLFF. In DNA, the CDR3 is TGTGCCAGTAGTATCTGGGCAGCTAATGAAAAACTGTTTTTT.

This sequence joins TRBV2 and TRBJ1-5; TRBD1 might be the D (6 bases). Between the trimmed V and J ends, which lost 6 bases and 7 bases, there was a span of 13 bases. Per the germline V gene, CDR1 is SNHLY and CDR2 is FYNNEI. The CDR3 runs 13 residues. The CDR3 DNA reads TGTGCCAGCAGATCTGGACAGAAACAGCCCCAGCATTTT. It encodes CASRSGQKQPQHF.

The chain carries TRBV27 and TRBJ2-2, with 12 nucleotides matching TRBD2. This CDR3 has 17 amino acids. The junction had 6 bases not matched to a gene; V was cut back by 2 bases and J by 5 bases. Germline CDR1 is MNHEY and CDR2 is SMNVEV (reference sequence). CDR3 in amino acids: CASSLRSSGGETGELFF. CDR3 bases: TGTGCCAGCAGTTTAAGGTCTAGCGGGGGGGAAACCGGGGAGCTGTTTTTT.

The chain employs TRBV6-5 and TRBJ2-6; D is undetermined. V dropped 7 bases and J dropped 2 bases, with 6 bases sitting between them. CDR3 length equals 13 residues. Germline V CDR1 and CDR2: MNHEY, SVGAGI. CDR3 sequence: CASTLTGANVLTF. The DNA of the CDR3 is TGTGCCAGCACACTAACTGGGGCCAACGTCCTGACTTTC.